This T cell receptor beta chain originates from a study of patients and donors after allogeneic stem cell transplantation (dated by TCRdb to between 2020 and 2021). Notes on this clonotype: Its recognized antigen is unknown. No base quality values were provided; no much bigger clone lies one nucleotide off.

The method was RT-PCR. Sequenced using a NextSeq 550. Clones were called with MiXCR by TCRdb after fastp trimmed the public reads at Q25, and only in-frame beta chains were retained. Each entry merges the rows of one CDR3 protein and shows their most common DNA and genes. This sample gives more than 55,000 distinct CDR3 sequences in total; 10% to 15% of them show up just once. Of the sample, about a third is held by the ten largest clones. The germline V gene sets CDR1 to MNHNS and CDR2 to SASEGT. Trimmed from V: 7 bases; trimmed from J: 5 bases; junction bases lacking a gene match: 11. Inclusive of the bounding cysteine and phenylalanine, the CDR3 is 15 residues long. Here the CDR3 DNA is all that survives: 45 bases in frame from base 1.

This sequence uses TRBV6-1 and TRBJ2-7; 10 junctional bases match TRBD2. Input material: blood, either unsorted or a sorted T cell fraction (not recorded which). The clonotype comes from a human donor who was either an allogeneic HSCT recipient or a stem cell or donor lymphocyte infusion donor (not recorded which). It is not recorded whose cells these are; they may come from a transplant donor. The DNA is TGTGCCAGCAACTATTTGACTAGCGGGCTCGACGAGCAGTACTTC. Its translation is CASNYLTSGLDEQYF.